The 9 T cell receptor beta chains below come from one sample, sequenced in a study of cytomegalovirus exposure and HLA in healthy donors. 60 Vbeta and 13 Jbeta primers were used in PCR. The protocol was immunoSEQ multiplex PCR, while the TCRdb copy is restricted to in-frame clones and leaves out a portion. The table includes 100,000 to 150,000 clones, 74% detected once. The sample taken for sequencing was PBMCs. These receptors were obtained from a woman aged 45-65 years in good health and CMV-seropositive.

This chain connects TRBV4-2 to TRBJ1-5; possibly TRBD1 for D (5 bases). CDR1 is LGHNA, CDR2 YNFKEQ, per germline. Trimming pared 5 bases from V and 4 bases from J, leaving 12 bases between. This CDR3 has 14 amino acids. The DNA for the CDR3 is TGTGCCAGCAGCGCCAGGGTGGGAAATCAGCCCCAGCATTTT. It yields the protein CASSARVGNQPQHF.

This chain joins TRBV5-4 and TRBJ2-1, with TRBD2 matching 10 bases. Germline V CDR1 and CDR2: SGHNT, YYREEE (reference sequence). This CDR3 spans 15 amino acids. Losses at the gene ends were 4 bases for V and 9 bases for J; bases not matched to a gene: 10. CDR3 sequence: CASSPTSGGEGEQFF. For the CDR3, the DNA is TGTGCCAGCAGCCCTACCAGCGGGGGGGAGGGTGAGCAGTTCTTC.

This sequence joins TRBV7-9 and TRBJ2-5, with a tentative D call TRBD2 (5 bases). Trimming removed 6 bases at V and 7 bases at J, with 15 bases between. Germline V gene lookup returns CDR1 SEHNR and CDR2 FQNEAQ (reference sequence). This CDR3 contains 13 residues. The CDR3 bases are TGTGCCAGCAGACGGACTGAGGGTGGGACCCAGTACTTC. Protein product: CASRRTEGGTQYF.

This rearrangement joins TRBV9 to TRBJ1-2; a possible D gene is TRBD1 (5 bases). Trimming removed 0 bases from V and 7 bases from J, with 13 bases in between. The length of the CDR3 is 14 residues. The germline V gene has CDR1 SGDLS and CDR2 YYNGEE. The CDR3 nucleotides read TGTGCCAGCAGCGTAGATTCCTGGGGGGGTGGCTACACCTTC. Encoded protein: CASSVDSWGGGYTF.

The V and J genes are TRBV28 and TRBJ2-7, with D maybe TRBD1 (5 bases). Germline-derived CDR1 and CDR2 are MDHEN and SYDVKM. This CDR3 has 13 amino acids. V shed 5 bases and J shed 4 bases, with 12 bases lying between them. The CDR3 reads CASSPITGYEQYF. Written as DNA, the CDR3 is TGTGCCAGCAGTCCGATAACAGGATACGAGCAGTACTTC.

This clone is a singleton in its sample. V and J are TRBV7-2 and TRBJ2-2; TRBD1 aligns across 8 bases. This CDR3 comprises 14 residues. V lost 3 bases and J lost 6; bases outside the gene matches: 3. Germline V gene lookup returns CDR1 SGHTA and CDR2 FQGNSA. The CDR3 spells CASSFQGAAGELFF. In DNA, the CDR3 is TGTGCCAGCAGCTTCCAGGGGGCTGCCGGGGAGCTGTTTTTT.

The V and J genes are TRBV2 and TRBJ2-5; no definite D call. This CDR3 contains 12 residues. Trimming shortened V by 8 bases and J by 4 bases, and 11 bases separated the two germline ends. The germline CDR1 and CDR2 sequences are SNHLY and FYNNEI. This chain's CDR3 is CASQALGETQYF. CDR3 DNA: TGTGCCAGCCAGGCTCTGGGAGAGACCCAGTACTTC. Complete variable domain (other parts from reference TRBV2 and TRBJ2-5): EPEVTQTPSHQVTQMGQEVILRCVPISNHLYFYWYRQILGQKVEFLVSFYNNEISEKSEIFDDQFSVERPDGSNFTLKIRSTKLEDSAMYFCASQALGETQYFGPGTRLLVL.

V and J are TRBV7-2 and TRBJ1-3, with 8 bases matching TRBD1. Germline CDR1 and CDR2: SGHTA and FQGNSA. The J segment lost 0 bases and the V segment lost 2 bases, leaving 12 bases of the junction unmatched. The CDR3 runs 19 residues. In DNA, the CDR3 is TGTGCCAGCAGCTTAACTCCGGCAGGGGGCCCCCTCTCTGGAAACACCATATATTTT. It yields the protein CASSLTPAGGPLSGNTIYF.

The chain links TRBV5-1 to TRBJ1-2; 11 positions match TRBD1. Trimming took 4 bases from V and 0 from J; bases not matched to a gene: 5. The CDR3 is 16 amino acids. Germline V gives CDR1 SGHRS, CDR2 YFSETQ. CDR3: CASSPGTGGSNYGYTF. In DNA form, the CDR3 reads TGCGCCAGCAGCCCCGGGACAGGGGGATCTAACTATGGCTACACCTTC.